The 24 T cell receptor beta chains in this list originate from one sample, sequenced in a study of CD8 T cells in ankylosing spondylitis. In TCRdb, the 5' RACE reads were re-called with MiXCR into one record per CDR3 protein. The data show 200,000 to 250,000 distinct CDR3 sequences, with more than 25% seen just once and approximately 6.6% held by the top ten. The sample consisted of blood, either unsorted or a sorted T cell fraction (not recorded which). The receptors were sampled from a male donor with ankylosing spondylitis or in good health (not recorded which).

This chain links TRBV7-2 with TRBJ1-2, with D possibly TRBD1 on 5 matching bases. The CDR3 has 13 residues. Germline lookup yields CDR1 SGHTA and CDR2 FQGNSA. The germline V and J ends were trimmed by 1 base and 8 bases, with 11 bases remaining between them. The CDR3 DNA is TGTGCCAGCAGCTTAGGGGACTACGCCGGCTACACCTTC. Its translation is CASSLGDYAGYTF.

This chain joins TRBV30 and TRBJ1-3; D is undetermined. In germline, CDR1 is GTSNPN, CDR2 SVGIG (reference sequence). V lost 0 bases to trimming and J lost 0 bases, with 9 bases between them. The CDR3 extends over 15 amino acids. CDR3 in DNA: TGTGCCTGGAGTGTACGGTCGGGCTCTGGAAACACCATATATTTT. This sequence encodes CAWSVRSGSGNTIYF.

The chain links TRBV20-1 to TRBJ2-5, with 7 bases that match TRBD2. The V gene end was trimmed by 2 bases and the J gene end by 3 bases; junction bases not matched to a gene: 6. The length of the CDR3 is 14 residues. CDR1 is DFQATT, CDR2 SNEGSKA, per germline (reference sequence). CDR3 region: CSARRAGLKETQYF. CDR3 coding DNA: TGCAGTGCTAGAAGAGCGGGACTCAAAGAGACCCAGTACTTC.

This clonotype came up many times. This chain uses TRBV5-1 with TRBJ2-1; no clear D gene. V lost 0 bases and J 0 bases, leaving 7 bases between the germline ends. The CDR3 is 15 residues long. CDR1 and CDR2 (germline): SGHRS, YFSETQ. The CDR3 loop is CASSLARSSYNEQFF. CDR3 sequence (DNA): TGCGCCAGCAGCTTGGCGAGGAGCTCCTACAATGAGCAGTTCTTC.

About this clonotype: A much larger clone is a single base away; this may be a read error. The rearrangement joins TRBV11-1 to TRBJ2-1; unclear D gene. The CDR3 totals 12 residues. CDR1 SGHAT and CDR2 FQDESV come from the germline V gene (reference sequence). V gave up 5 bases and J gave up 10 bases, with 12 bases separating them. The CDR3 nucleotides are TGTGCCAGCAGCCCTTCTATAACCGAGCAGTTCTTC. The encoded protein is CASSPSITEQFF.

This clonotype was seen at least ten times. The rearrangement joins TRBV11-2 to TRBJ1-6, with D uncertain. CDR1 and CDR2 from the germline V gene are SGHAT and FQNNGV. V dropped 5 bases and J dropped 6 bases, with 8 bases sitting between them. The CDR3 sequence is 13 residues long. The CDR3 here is CASSPGVNSPLHF. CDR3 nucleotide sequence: TGTGCCAGCAGCCCGGGAGTTAATTCACCCCTCCACTTT.

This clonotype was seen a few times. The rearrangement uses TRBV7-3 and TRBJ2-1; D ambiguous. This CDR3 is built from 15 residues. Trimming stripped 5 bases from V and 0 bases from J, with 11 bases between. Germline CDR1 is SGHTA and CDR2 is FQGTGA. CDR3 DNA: TGTGCCAGCAGCCTCGGGCTGGACTCCTACAATGAGCAGTTCTTC. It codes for CASSLGLDSYNEQFF.

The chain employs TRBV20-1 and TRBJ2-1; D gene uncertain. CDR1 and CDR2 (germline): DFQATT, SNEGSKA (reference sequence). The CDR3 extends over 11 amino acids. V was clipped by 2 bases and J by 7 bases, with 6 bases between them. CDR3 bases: TGCAGTGCTAGATCCGATAATGAGCAGTTCTTC. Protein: CSARSDNEQFF.

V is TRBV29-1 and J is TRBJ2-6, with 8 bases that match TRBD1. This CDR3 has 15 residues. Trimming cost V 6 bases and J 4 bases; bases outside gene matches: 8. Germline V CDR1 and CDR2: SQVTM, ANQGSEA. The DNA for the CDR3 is TGCAGCGTGCCGGACAGGGAGTCCGGGGCCAACGTCCTGACTTTC. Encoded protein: CSVPDRESGANVLTF.

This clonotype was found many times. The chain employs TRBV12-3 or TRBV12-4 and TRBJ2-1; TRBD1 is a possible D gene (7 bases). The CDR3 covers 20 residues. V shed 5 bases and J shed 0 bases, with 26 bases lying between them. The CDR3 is CASSTIIGGGGTSSYNEQFF. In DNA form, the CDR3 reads TGTGCCAGCAGTACGATAATTGGAGGGGGCGGAACTAGCTCCTACAATGAGCAGTTCTTC.

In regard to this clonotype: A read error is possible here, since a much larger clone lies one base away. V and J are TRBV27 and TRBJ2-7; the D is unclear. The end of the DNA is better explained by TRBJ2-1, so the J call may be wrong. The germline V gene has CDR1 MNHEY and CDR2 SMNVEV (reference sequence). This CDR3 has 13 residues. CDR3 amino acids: CASSLKLSYEQFF. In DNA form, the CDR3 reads TGTGCCAGCAGTTTAAAACTGTCCTACGAGCAGTTCTTC.

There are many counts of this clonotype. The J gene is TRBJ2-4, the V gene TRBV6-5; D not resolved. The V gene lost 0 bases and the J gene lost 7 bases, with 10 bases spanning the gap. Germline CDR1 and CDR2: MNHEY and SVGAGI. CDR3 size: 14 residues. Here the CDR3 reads CASSYSYSNNIQYF. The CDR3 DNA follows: TGTGCCAGCAGTTACTCGTACAGTAACAACATTCAGTACTTC.

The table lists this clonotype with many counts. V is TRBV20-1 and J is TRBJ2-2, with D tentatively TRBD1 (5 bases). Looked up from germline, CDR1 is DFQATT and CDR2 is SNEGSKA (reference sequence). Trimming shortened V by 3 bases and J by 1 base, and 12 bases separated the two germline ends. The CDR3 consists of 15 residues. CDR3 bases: TGCAGTGCTAGGCCGGCAGGGCTGAACACCGGGGAGCTGTTTTTT. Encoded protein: CSARPAGLNTGELFF.

In DNA form, the CDR3 reads TGTGCCAGCAGCCCAAGGGACCGGGGATGGACTGAAGCTTTCTTT. Its protein is CASSPRDRGWTEAFF. The chain employs TRBV9 and TRBJ1-1; D is perhaps TRBD1 (5 bases). The CDR3 runs to 15 residues. V lost 4 bases and J lost 5, with 18 bases in between. Germline values: CDR1 SGDLS, CDR2 YYNGEE. The full variable domain, its missing parts supplied by reference TRBV9 and TRBJ1-1, is DSGVTQTPKHLITATGQRVTLRCSPRSGDLSVYWYQQSLDQGLQFLIQYYNGEERAKGNILERFSAQQFPDLHSELNLSSLELGDSALYFCASSPRDRGWTEAFFGQGTRLTVV.

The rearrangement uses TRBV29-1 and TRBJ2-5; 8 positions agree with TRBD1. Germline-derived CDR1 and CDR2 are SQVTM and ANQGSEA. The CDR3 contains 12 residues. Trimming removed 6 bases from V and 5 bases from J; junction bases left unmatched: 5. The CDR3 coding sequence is TGCAGCGTAAAACAGGGGGATGAGACCCAGTACTTC. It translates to CSVKQGDETQYF.

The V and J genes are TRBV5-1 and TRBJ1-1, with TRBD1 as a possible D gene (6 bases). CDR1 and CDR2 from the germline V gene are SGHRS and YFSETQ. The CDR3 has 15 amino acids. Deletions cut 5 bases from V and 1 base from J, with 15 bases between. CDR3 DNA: TGCGCCAGCAGACAAACAGGAGGGGGGAACACTGAAGCTTTCTTT. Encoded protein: CASRQTGGGNTEAFF.

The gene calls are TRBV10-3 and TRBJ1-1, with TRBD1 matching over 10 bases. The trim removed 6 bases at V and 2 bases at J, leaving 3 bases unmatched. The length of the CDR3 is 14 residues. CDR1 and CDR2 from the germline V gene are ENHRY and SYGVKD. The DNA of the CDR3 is TGTGCCATCAGGGGGGACAGGGGTAACACTGAAGCTTTCTTT. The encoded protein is CAIRGDRGNTEAFF.

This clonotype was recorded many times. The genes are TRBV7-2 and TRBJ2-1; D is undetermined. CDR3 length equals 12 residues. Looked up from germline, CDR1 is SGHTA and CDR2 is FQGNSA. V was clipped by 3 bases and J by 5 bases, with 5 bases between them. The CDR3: CASSFYNNEQFF. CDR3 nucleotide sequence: TGTGCCAGCAGCTTCTATAACAATGAGCAGTTCTTC.

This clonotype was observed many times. The CDR3 here is CASSLASSGRVTGELFF. CDR3 sequence (DNA): TGCGCCAGCAGCTTGGCCTCTAGCGGTCGAGTCACCGGGGAGCTGTTTTTT. The V and J genes are TRBV5-1 and TRBJ2-2; 7 bases map to TRBD2. The CDR3 totals 17 residues. Unmatched junction bases numbered 9, after V lost 0 bases and J lost 4 bases. Germline values: CDR1 SGHRS, CDR2 YFSETQ.

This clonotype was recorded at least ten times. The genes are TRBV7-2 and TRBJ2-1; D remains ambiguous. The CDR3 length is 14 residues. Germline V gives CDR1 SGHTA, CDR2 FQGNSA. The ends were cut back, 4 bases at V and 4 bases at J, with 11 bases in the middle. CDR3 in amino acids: CASSSLPGYNEQFF. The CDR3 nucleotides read TGTGCCAGCAGCTCCCTACCCGGATACAATGAGCAGTTCTTC.

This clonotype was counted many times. The CDR3 DNA is TGCAGTGCTCCAGGGGGCTCTAGCACAGATACGCAGTATTTT. It translates to CSAPGGSSTDTQYF. The chain combines TRBV20-1 with TRBJ2-3; 8 nucleotides line up with TRBD1. CDR1 and CDR2 (germline): DFQATT, SNEGSKA (reference sequence). The CDR3 is made up of 14 amino acids. The V gene end was trimmed by 5 bases and the J gene end by 0 bases; junction bases not matched to a gene: 4.

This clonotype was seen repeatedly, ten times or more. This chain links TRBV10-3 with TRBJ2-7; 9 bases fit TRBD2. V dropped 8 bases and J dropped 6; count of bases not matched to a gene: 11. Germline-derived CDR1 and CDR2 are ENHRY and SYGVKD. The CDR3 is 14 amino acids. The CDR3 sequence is CAIAIAGATGEQYF. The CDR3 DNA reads TGTGCCATCGCCATAGCGGGAGCTACCGGCGAGCAGTACTTC.

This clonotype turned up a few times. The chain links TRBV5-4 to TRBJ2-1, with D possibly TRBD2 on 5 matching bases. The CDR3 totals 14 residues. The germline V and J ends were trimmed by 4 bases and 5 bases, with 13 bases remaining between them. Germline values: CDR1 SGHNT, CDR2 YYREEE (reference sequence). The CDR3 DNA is TGTGCCAGCAGCCCTCCTGGACTCGACAATGAGCAGTTCTTC. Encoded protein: CASSPPGLDNEQFF.

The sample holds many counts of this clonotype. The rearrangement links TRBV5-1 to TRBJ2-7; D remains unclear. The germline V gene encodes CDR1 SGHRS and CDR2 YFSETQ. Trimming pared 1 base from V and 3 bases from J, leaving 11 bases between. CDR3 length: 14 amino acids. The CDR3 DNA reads TGCGCCAGCAGCTTGAACAGACCCCGCTACGAGCAGTACTTC. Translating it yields CASSLNRPRYEQYF.